These 10 T cell receptor beta chains came from one sample sequenced in a study of blood T cell repertoires in COVID-19. Data came from immunoSEQ multiplex PCR; TCRdb stores just in-frame clones and leaves some out. The data show 250,000 or so clones, with about 88% seen just once and about 6.9% held by the top ten. Sequenced sample: PBMCs or T cells enriched from blood (not recorded which). The receptor set was obtained from a woman between 50 and 59 years old who had been exposed to COVID-19.

This chain uses TRBV4-2 with TRBJ1-2, with a tentative D call TRBD1 (5 bases). Germline V gives CDR1 LGHNA, CDR2 YNFKEQ. V was clipped by 4 bases and J by 8 bases, with 14 bases between them. The CDR3 has 13 amino acids. CDR3 sequence reads: CASSPGGSQGYTF. CDR3 nucleotides: TGTGCCAGCAGCCCCGGGGGGTCTCAGGGCTACACCTTC.

The chain links TRBV6-2 or TRBV6-3 to TRBJ2-2, with 10 bases identical to TRBD1. Looked up from germline, CDR1 is MNHEY and CDR2 is SVGEGT. The junction had 3 bases not matched to a gene; V was cut back by 5 bases and J by 3 bases. There are 15 residues in the CDR3. CDR3 coding DNA: TGTGCCAGCAGTGACGACAGGGGGCACACCGGGGAGCTGTTTTTT. Translating it yields CASSDDRGHTGELFF.

V usage is TRBV18 and J usage is TRBJ2-1; tentatively, D is TRBD1 (6 bases). The germline V gene encodes CDR1 KGHSH and CDR2 LQKENI. Between the trimmed V and J ends, which lost 4 bases and 12 bases, there was a span of 22 bases. The CDR3 runs to 15 residues. The CDR3 spells CASSLRDKGAIGQFF. The CDR3 nucleotides read TGTGCCAGCTCACTCCGGGACAAAGGGGCCATAGGGCAGTTCTTC.

The chain couples TRBV13 to TRBJ2-2; 7 bases line up with TRBD1. Germline V gene data show CDR1 as PRHDT and CDR2 as FYEKMQ (reference sequence). V lost 5 bases to trimming and J lost 3 bases; unmatched junction nucleotides: 9. The CDR3 length is 16 residues. The CDR3 nucleotides are TGTGCCAGCAGCCCGAACGGGGACAGAGACACCGGGGAGCTGTTTTTT. This gives the protein CASSPNGDRDTGELFF. Supplemented by reference TRBV13 and TRBJ2-2, the full variable domain reads AAGVIQSPRHLIKEKRETATLKCYPIPRHDTVYWYQQGPGQDPQFLISFYEKMQSDKGSIPDRFSAQQFSDYHSELNMSSLELGDSALYFCASSPNGDRDTGELFFGEGSRLTVL.

V is TRBV28 and J is TRBJ1-5; TRBD1 matches at 7 bases. The trim removed 2 bases at V and 4 bases at J, leaving 5 bases unmatched. The V gene's germline CDR1 is MDHEN and CDR2 SYDVKM. CDR3 length: 15 amino acids. For the CDR3, the DNA is TGTGCCAGCAGTTTAAGGGGCAGGGGGAATCAGCCCCAGCATTTT. This gives the protein CASSLRGRGNQPQHF.

This chain links TRBV28 with TRBJ1-1, with 7 positions matching TRBD1. Germline CDR1 reads MDHEN; CDR2 reads SYDVKM. The CDR3 has 14 residues. The V gene end was trimmed by 4 bases and the J gene end by 3 bases; junction bases not matched to a gene: 5. The CDR3 DNA reads TGTGCCAGCAGTTCCACAGGGGCTGACACTGAAGCTTTCTTT. Translated: CASSSTGADTEAFF.

This sequence joins TRBV28 and TRBJ2-7; 7 nucleotides agree with TRBD1. CDR1 and CDR2 (germline): MDHEN, SYDVKM. V lost 5 bases to trimming and J lost 1 base; unmatched junction nucleotides: 11. The CDR3 is 16 residues long. The CDR3 DNA reads TGTGCCAGCAGTGGACCGAGGGGGCCACGGTCCTACGAGCAGTACTTC. Its protein product is CASSGPRGPRSYEQYF.

The genes are TRBV14 and TRBJ2-5, with 7 bases matching TRBD1. The CDR3 sequence is 15 residues long. Germline trimming cut 3 bases from V and 5 bases from J; bases unmatched to any gene: 9. CDR1 and CDR2 (germline): SGHDN, FVKESK. This CDR3 reads CASSQWTGRGETQYF. CDR3 sequence (DNA): TGTGCCAGCAGCCAGTGGACAGGTCGTGGCGAGACCCAGTACTTC.

This clone appeared many times. Other DNA sequences in the same sample also yield this CDR3. The rearrangement links TRBV2 to TRBJ2-2; weak D call: TRBD2 (6 bases). V shed 2 bases and J shed 5 bases, with 15 bases lying between them. CDR1 is SNHLY and CDR2 is FYNNEI in the germline V gene. This CDR3 region has 16 residues. CDR3 sequence (DNA): TGTGCCAGCAGTGAAAGGGGTAGCGGAGGTACCGGGGAGCTGTTTTTT. This encodes CASSERGSGGTGELFF.

V usage is TRBV5-1 and J usage is TRBJ2-7; 11 nucleotides align to TRBD2. Trimming removed 0 bases from V and 5 bases from J; junction bases left unmatched: 4. CDR3 length: 15 amino acids. Per germline, CDR1 SGHRS and CDR2 YFSETQ. CDR3 nucleotides: TGCGCCAGCAGCTTGGGAGCTAGCGGGGGGAACGAGCAGTACTTC. Translated: CASSLGASGGNEQYF. Full variable domain (outside the CDR3, taken from reference TRBV5-1 and TRBJ2-7): KAGVTQTPRYLIKTRGQQVTLSCSPISGHRSVSWYQQTPGQGLQFLFEYFSETQRNKGNFPGRFSGRQFSNSRSEMNVSTLELGDSALYLCASSLGASGGNEQYFGPGTRLTVT.